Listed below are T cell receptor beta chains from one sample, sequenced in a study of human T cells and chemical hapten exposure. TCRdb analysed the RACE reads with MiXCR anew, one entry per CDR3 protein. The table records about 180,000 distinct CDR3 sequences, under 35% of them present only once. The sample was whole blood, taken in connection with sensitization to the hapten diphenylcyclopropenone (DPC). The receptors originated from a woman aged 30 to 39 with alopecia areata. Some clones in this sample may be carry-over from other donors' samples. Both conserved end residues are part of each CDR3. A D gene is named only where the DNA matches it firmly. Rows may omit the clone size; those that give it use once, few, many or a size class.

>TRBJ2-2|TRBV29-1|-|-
TGCAGCGTTGAGGACGGCCTGAACACCGGGGAGCTGTTTTTT
CSVEDGLNTGELFF
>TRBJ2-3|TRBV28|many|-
TGCGCCAGCAGCTTGGGAGGTAGCACAGATACGCAGTATTTT
CASSLGGSTDTQYF
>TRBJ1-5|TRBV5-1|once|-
TGCGCCAGCAGCCCGAGGGGGGGCAATCAGCCCCAGCATTTT
CASSPRGGNQPQHF
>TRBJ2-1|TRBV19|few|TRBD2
TGTGCCAGTAGTAGGGCCGGGACTAGCGGGGCGCTGGAGCAGTTCTTC
CASSRAGTSGALEQFF
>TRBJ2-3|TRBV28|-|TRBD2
TGTGCCAGCAGTTCGCGACTAGCGGGAGCACGAGATACGCAGTATTTT
CASSSRLAGARDTQYF
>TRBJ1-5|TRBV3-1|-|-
TGTGCCAGCAGCCCACAGGGTGCCCTCAATCAGCCCCAGCATTTT
CASSPQGALNQPQHF
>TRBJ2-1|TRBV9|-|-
TGTGCCAGCAGCCCAACTGGGGGGCTGGGTGAGCAGTTCTTC
CASSPTGGLGEQFF
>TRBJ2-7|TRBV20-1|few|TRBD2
TGCAGTGCTAGAGATAATAGCGGGAGGGACTACGAGCAGTACTTC
CSARDNSGRDYEQYF
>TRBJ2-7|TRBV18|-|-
TGTGCCAGCTCACGCCGGACAGCATACGAGCAGTACTTC
CASSRRTAYEQYF
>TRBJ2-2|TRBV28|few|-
TGTGCCAGCAGTTCTCAAAGCACCGGGGAGCTGTTTTTT
CASSSQSTGELFF
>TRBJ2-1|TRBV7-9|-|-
TGTGCCAGCAGCATCGGCCAAGCGCAATTCTACAATGAGCAGTTCTTC
CASSIGQAQFYNEQFF
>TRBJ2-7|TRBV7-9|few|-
TGTGCCAGCAGCTGGGGACGCTCCTACGAGCAGTACTTC
CASSWGRSYEQYF
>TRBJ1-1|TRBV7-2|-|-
TGTGCCAGCAGCTTATCTTCGAACACTGAAGCTTTCTTT
CASSLSSNTEAFF
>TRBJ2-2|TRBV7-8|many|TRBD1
TGTGCCAGCAGCTCTGGGACAGACACCGGGGAGCTGTTTTTT
CASSSGTDTGELFF
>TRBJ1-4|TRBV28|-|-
TGTGCCAGCGGTACACAGGGACGTGAAAAACTGTTTTTT
CASGTQGREKLFF
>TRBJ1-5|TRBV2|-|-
TGTGCCAGCAGTTCCCGGAGCAATCAGCCCCAGCATTTT
CASSSRSNQPQHF
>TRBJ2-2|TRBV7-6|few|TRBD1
TGTGCCAGCAGGCTACAGGGGTGGACCGGGGAGCTGTTTTTT
CASRLQGWTGELFF
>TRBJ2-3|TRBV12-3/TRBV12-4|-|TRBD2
TGTGCCAGCAGTTTATCGCGGGGGGGCGCAGATACGCAGTATTTT
CASSLSRGGADTQYF
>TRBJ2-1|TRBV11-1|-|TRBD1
TGTGCCAGCAGCTTTCGGGGGACAGGGGACTACAATGAGCAGTTCTTC
CASSFRGTGDYNEQFF
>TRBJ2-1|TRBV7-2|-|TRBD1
TGTGCCAGCAGCTCAGACAGGGCCAATGAGCAGTTCTTC
CASSSDRANEQFF
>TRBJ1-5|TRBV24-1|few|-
TGTGCCACCAGTGGCGGGGGGGGCCAGGGGACAAATCAGCCCCAGCATTTT
CATSGGGGQGTNQPQHF
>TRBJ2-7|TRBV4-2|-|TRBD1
TGTGCCAGCAGCCAAGTTGGGGGACAGGGGGCCCTCGAGCAGTACTTC
CASSQVGGQGALEQYF
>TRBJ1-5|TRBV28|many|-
TGTGCCAGCAGTTTACTTCAGGGGAATCAGCCCCAGCATTTT
CASSLLQGNQPQHF
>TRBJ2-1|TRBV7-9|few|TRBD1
TGTGCCAGCAGAGAACAGGGGGAGCAGTTCTTC
CASREQGEQFF
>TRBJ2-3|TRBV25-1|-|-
TGTGCCAGCAGTGAATCGGGGGCGGGGGTCCGGGGAGATACGCAGTATTTT
CASSESGAGVRGDTQYF
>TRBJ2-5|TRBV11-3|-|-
TGTGCCAGCAGCTCCCGGGGCAGCTTACAAGAGACCCAGTACTTC
CASSSRGSLQETQYF
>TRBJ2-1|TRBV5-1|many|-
TGCGCCAGCAGCTTTGGGGACCCCACCTACAATGAGCAGTTCTTC
CASSFGDPTYNEQFF
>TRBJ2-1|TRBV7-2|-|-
TGTGCCAGCAGCTTAGCGCTATTAAGCTCCTACAATGAGCAGTTCTTC
CASSLALLSSYNEQFF
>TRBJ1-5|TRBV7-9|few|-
TGTGCCAGCAGCTTACGAGGGGATAGCAATCAGCCCCAGCATTTT
CASSLRGDSNQPQHF
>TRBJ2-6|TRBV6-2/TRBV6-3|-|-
TGTGCCAGCAGTTCGGAAGGGGGGGCCAACGTCCTGACTTTC
CASSSEGGANVLTF
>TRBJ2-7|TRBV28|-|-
TGTGCCAGCAGTGGTGCCTCAAGGGGCTACGAGCAGTACTTC
CASSGASRGYEQYF
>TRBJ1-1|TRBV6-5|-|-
TGTGCCAGCAGTTACCAGGGTGTCGCGCGCTTGAACACTGAAGCTTTCTTT
CASSYQGVARLNTEAFF
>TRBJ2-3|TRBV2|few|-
TGTGCCAGCTCGCGGACACCCAGGGTCGATACGCAGTATTTT
CASSRTPRVDTQYF
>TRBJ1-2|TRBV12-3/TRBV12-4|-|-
TGTGCCAGCAGAGACACCCGGACAAGTTTATCTAACTATGGCTACACCTTC
CASRDTRTSLSNYGYTF
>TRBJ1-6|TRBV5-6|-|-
TGTGCCAGCAGCTCGGGGATCTCCAGTAATTCACCCCTCCACTTT
CASSSGISSNSPLHF
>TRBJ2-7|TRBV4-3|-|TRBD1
TGCGCCAGCAGCCACCGGACAGGGGAGCCATGGGAGCAGTACTTC
CASSHRTGEPWEQYF
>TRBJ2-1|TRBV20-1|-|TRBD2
TGCAGTGCTAGAGATCAACCGGGGGGGGGCAGGCTATACAATGAGCAGTTCTTC
CSARDQPGGGRLYNEQFF
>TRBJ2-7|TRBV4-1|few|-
TGCGCCAGTAGCCAAGGCGACTCCTACGAGCAGTACTTC
CASSQGDSYEQYF
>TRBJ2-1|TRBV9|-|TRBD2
TGTGCCAGCAGCGTAGGAGGACTAGCGACAGACAATGAGCAGTTCTTC
CASSVGGLATDNEQFF
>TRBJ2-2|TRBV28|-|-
TGTGCCAGCAGTTTGGGGTTCGCCGGGGAGCTGTTTTTT
CASSLGFAGELFF
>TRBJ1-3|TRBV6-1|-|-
TGTGCCAGCAGGGAAACCGGGCTGCAGTCTGGAAACACCATATATTTT
CASRETGLQSGNTIYF
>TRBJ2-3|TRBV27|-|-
TGTGCCAGCAGGGGCGCCAGCACAGATACGCAGTATTTT
CASRGASTDTQYF
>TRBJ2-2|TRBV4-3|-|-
TGCGCCAGCAGCCAGGAACAGGGAATAGTGACCGGGGAGCTGTTTTTT
CASSQEQGIVTGELFF
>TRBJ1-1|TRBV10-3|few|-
TGTGCCATCAGATGGAATCTTAACACTGAAGCTTTCTTT
CAIRWNLNTEAFF
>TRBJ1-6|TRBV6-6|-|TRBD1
TGTGCCAGCGTTGGGGGCGGTACAGGGGTTAATTCACCCCTCCACTTT
CASVGGGTGVNSPLHF
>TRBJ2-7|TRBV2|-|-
TGTGCCAGCAGGGAGAGATACGAGCAGTACTTC
CASRERYEQYF
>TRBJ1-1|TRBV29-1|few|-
TGCAGCGGCCAACCGACACAGGCAAACACTGAAGCTTTCTTT
CSGQPTQANTEAFF
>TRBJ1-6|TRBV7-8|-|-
TGTGCCAGCAGCTTAGCGAGGACAGCGCGCGGTAATTCACCCCTCCACTTT
CASSLARTARGNSPLHF
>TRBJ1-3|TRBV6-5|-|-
TGTGCCAGCACAAATGGGGTTGGAAACACCATATATTTT
CASTNGVGNTIYF
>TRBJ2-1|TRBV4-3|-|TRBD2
TGCGCCAGCAGCCAAGATCCAGCGGGGGGGGTCTACAATGAGCAGTTCTTC
CASSQDPAGGVYNEQFF
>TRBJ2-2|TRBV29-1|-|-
TGCAGCGTTACGCACCCCACCGGGGAGCTGTTTTTT
CSVTHPTGELFF
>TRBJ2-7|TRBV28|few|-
TGTGCCAGCCGGGGGTTTGGCACCGACGAGCAGTACTTC
CASRGFGTDEQYF